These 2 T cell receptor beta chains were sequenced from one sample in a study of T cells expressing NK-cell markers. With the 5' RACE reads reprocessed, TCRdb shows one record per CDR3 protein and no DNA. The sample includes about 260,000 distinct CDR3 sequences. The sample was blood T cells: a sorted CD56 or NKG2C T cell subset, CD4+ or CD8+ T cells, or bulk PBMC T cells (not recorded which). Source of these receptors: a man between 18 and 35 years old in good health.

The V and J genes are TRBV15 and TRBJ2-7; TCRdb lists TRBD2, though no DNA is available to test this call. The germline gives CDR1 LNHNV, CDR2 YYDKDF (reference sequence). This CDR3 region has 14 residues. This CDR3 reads CATSREKLGYEQYF.

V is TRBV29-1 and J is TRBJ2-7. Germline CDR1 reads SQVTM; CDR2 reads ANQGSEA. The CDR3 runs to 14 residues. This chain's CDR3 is CSVEDPNGGYEQYF.